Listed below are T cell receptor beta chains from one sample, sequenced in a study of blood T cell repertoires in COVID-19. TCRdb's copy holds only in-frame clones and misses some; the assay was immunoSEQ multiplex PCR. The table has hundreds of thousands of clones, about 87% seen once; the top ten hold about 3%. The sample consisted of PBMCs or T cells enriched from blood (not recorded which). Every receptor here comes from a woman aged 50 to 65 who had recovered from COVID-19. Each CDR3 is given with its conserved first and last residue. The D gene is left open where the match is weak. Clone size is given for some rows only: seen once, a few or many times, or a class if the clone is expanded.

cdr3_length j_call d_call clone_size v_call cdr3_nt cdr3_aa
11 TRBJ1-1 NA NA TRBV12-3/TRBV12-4 TGTGCCAGCAGCCCCGTTTCTGAAGCTTTCTTT CASSPVSEAFF
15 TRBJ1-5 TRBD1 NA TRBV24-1 TGTGCCACCAGTGATCGTACAGGGGTTGGTCAGCCCCAGCATTTT CATSDRTGVGQPQHF
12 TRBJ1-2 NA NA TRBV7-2 TGTGCCAGCAGTATGATAATGAGGGGCTACACCTTC CASSMIMRGYTF
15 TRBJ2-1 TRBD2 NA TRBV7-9 TGTGCCAGCAGCTTAGGACTAGCTCCTCGCAATGAGCAGTTCTTC CASSLGLAPRNEQFF
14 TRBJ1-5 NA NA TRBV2 TGTGCCAGCAGTCCCGGGAATAGCAATCAGCCCCAGCATTTT CASSPGNSNQPQHF
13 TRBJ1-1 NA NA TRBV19 TGTGCCAGTGGTAAGAGGGGGAGTACTGAAGCTTTCTTT CASGKRGSTEAFF
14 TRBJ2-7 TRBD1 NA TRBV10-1 TGCGCCAGCAGTGAAGCGTCAGGGGGCTACGAGCAGTACTTC CASSEASGGYEQYF
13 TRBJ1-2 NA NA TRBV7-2 TGTGCCAGCAGCTCCCGGGGGAATTATGGCTACACCTTC CASSSRGNYGYTF
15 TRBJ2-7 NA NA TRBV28 TGTGCCAGCAGCTCACCTTCAAAGAGCTCCTACGAGCAGTACTTC CASSSPSKSSYEQYF
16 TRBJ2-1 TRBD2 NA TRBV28 TGTGCCAGCACTATTATGGGACTAGCGGACTACAATGAGCAGTTCTTC CASTIMGLADYNEQFF
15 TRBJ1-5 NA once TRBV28 TGTGCCAGCAGTGAACAGCTGTCTAACAATCAGCCCCAGCATTTT CASSEQLSNNQPQHF
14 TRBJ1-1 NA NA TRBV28 TGTGCCAGCACCGGGACAATAAAATTAACTGAAGCTTTCTTT CASTGTIKLTEAFF
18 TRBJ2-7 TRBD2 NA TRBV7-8 TGTGCCAGCAGCTTACGGCGGGAGACTAGCGGGAGGATCTACGAGCAGTACTTC CASSLRRETSGRIYEQYF
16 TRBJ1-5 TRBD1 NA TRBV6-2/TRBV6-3 TGTGCCAGCAGTTTAGTTAGGGGGCGTCCAAATCAGCCCCAGCATTTT CASSLVRGRPNQPQHF
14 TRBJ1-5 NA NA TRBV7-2 TGTGCCAGCAGCTTTAGGGCGGGGGATCAGCCCCAGCATTTT CASSFRAGDQPQHF
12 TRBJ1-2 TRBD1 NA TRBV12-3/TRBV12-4 TGTGCCAGCAGTCCGGACAGGGCAGGAGAAACCTTC CASSPDRAGETF
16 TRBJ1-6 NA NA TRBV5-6 TGTGCCAGCACCGTAGGAGGTGTCTCCTATAATTCACCCCTCCACTTT CASTVGGVSYNSPLHF
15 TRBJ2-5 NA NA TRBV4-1 TGCGCCAGCAGCCAAGATCTCGGGTTACAAGAGACCCAGTACTTC CASSQDLGLQETQYF
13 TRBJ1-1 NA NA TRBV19 TGTGCCAGTAGTACACAGCTGAACACTGAAGCTTTCTTT CASSTQLNTEAFF
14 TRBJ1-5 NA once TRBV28 TGTGCCAGCAGCATCCTACAGGGAAGTCAGCCCCAGCATTTT CASSILQGSQPQHF
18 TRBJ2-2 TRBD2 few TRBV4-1 TGCGCCAGCAGCCAAGGGGGGCTAGCGGGGAAGGTCGCCGGGGAGCTGTTTTTT CASSQGGLAGKVAGELFF
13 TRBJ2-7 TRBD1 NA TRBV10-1 TGCGCCAGCAGCGGGACAGGGGAGTCCGAGCAGTACTTC CASSGTGESEQYF
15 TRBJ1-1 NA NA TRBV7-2 TGTGCCAGCAGCTTAGGGTTAGTGATGAACACTGAAGCTTTCTTT CASSLGLVMNTEAFF
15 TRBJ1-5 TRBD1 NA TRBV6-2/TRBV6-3 TGTGCCAGCAGTTACGGGATCAGGGGGCCTCAGCCCCAGCATTTT CASSYGIRGPQPQHF
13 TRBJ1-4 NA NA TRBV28 TGTGCCAGCATCAGGTCAACTAATGAAAAACTGTTTTTT CASIRSTNEKLFF
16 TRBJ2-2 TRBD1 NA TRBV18 TGTGCCAGCTCACCGAAGACAGGGGGAGGCACCGGGGAGCTGTTTTTT CASSPKTGGGTGELFF
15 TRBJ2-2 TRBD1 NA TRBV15 TGTGCCACCAGCAGGGGACAGGGCGGCGCCGGGGAGCTGTTTTTT CATSRGQGGAGELFF
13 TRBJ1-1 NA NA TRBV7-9 TGTGCCAGCAGCTCTAGATTGGGCACTGAAGCTTTCTTT CASSSRLGTEAFF
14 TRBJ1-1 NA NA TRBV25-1 TGTGCCAGCAGTGTGACAGGAGAGAACACTGAAGCTTTCTTT CASSVTGENTEAFF
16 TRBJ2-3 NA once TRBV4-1 TGCGCCAGCAGCCAACGCCAGACAGCTAGCACAGATACGCAGTATTTT CASSQRQTASTDTQYF
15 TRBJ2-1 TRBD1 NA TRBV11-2 TGTGCCAGCAGCACTGGACAGGGGACCTACAATGAGCAGTTCTTC CASSTGQGTYNEQFF
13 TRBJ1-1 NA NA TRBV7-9 TGTGCCAGCAGCTCCTTACAGGGAACTGAAGCTTTCTTT CASSSLQGTEAFF
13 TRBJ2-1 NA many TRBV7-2 TGTGCCAGCAGCTTAGGACAGATCAATGAGCAGTTCTTC CASSLGQINEQFF
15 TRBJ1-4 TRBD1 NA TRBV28 TGTGCCAGCTCCCGGGGGGGGACAGGGGATGAAAAACTGTTTTTT CASSRGGTGDEKLFF
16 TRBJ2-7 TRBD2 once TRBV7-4 TGTGCCAGCAGCTTGTATGGACTAGCGGGTCCCTACGAGCAGTACTTC CASSLYGLAGPYEQYF
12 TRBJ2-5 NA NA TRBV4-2 TGTGCCAGCAGCCAAGTCGCGGGGACCCAGTACTTC CASSQVAGTQYF
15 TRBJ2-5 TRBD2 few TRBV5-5 TGTGCCAGCAGCTTAAGGACTAGCGGCCAAGAGACCCAGTACTTC CASSLRTSGQETQYF
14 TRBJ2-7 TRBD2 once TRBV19 TGTGCCAGTAGGACTAGCGGGTTAACCTACGAGCAGTACTTC CASRTSGLTYEQYF
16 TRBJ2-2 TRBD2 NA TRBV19 TGTGCCAGTAGTATTGTTGCGGGAGGGAACACCGGGGAGCTGTTTTTT CASSIVAGGNTGELFF
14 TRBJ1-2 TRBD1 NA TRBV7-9 TGTGCCAGCAGCTTGGGGACAGAGAACTATGGCTACACCTTC CASSLGTENYGYTF
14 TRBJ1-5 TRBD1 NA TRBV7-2 TGTGCCAGCAGCGCCGGGACAGGGTCTCAGCCCCAGCATTTT CASSAGTGSQPQHF
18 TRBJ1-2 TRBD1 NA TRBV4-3 TGCGCCAGCAGCCAAGTTAGATCGGGACAGGGTCGTGCCTATGGCTACACCTTC CASSQVRSGQGRAYGYTF
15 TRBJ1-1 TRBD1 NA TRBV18 TGTGCCAGCTCACGAGGGACAGACGGTTGGACTGAAGCTTTCTTT CASSRGTDGWTEAFF
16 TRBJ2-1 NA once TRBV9 TGTGCCAGCAGCGTAGTGACGGGAGTCCTCGACAATGAGCAGTTCTTC CASSVVTGVLDNEQFF
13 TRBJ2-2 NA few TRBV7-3 TGTGCCAGCAGCCCCCAGAGAGGCGGGGAGCTGTTTTTT CASSPQRGGELFF
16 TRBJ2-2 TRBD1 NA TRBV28 TGTGCCAGCAGTTTATCGGGGACAGGGGGGTCCGGGGAGCTGTTTTTT CASSLSGTGGSGELFF
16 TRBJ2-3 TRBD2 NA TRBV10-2 TGCGCCAGCAGTGGCCCCCCCGGGAGGGCCACAGATACGCAGTATTTT CASSGPPGRATDTQYF
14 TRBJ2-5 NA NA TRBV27 TGTGCCAGCGCCCCCCCGGGGGTCAAGGAGACCCAGTACTTC CASAPPGVKETQYF
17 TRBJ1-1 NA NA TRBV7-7 TGTGCTAGCAGCCGACCTCCGCCCGACAGGACTGACACTGAAGCTTTCTTT CASSRPPPDRTDTEAFF
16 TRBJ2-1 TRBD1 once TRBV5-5 TGTGCCAGCAGCTTAGAGCAACAGGGGAATGGGATTGAGCAGTTCTTC CASSLEQQGNGIEQFF
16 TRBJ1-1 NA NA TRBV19 TGTGCCAGTAGTATAGGTCTCCGGGGTCGAAGCACTGAAGCTTTCTTT CASSIGLRGRSTEAFF
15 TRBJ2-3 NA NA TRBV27 TGTGCCAGCAGGAGGACGGACAGCTTCACAGATACGCAGTATTTT CASRRTDSFTDTQYF
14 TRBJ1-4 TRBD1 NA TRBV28 TGTGCCAGCAGCCCCGACAGGGTGAGCGAAAAACTGTTTTTT CASSPDRVSEKLFF
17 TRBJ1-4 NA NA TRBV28 TGTGCCAGCACCCCCACCAGAGGGCTGGGGACTAATGAAAAACTGTTTTTT CASTPTRGLGTNEKLFF
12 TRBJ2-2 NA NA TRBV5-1 TGCGCCAGCAGCTACAGCACCGGGGAGCTGTTTTTT CASSYSTGELFF